These 31 T cell receptor beta chains came from one sample sequenced in a study of shared clonotypes between healthy human individuals. Selected positively for CCR7 and CD45RO-negative, naive CD8 cells excluded terminally differentiated effector memory CD45RA+ cells. Only in-frame clones appear in the TCRdb table, and some are missing; sequencing was by immunoSEQ multiplex PCR. The sample lists approximately 810,000 clones, 92% seen once, with 24% in the top ten. Specimen: naive CD8+ T cells sorted from blood. The receptors shown here come from a man aged 25 to 40 in good health.

The CDR3 DNA sequence: TGTGCCAGCGCCTCAGACAGGGACACAGTTTTCCCCGGGGAGCTGTTTTTT. This gives the protein CASASDRDTVFPGELFF. The rearrangement uses TRBV7-2 and TRBJ2-2; 7 bases line up with TRBD1. Germline assignment: CDR1 SGHTA and CDR2 FQGNSA. This CDR3 has 17 amino acids. V gave up 8 bases and J gave up 6 bases; unmatched junction bases: 18.

V and J are TRBV29-1 and TRBJ2-7; tentative D call: TRBD2 (6 bases). V was trimmed by 5 bases and J by 2 bases, leaving 19 bases between them. CDR1 and CDR2 (germline): SQVTM, ANQGSEA. This CDR3 contains 15 residues. CDR3 loop: CSVQQRGRGAYEQYF. The CDR3 region has the DNA TGCAGCGTTCAACAGAGGGGCCGCGGGGCCTACGAGCAGTACTTC.

The J gene is TRBJ2-7, the V gene TRBV5-6, with unresolved D. V lost 4 bases, J lost 8 bases, and 13 bases lay in between. The germline CDR1 and CDR2 sequences are SGHDT and YYEEEE. The CDR3 length is 12 residues. The CDR3 DNA follows: TGTGCCAGCAGCCCCGCCTACGATAAGCAGTACTTC. Its protein product is CASSPAYDKQYF.

This chain connects TRBV19 to TRBJ2-7; 7 positions match TRBD1. This CDR3 region has 17 residues. V lost 6 bases and J lost 5; bases outside the gene matches: 19. Germline V gene sequence: CDR1 LNHDA, CDR2 SQIVND (reference sequence). DNA for the CDR3: TGTGCCAGTAGCCCGGGTAATGTAGACAGGGTCGACCACGAGCAGTACTTC. This encodes CASSPGNVDRVDHEQYF. Full variable domain (outside the CDR3, taken from reference TRBV19 and TRBJ2-7): DGGITQSPKYLFRKEGQNVTLSCEQNLNHDAMYWYRQDPGQGLRLIYYSQIVNDFQKGDIAEGYSVSREKKESFPLTVTSAQKNPTAFYLCASSPGNVDRVDHEQYFGPGTRLTVT.

The rearrangement joins TRBV28 to TRBJ2-5; D may be TRBD2 (6 bases). The CDR3 runs 15 residues. Per germline, CDR1 MDHEN and CDR2 SYDVKM. V lost 2 bases and J 5 bases, leaving 15 bases between the germline ends. CDR3 in amino acids: CASSLPREVGETQYF. DNA of the CDR3: TGTGCCAGCAGTTTACCCAGGGAGGTTGGGGAGACCCAGTACTTC.

The chain employs TRBV29-1 and TRBJ2-1, with 12 nucleotides matching TRBD2. V lost 5 bases, J lost 9 bases, and 5 bases stayed unmatched. CDR1 SQVTM and CDR2 ANQGSEA come from the germline V gene. The CDR3 has 13 residues. CDR3 DNA: TGCAGCGTTCCCGGACTAGCGGGAAGTGAGCAGTTCTTC. Protein: CSVPGLAGSEQFF.

This chain connects TRBV29-1 to TRBJ2-7, with a possible D match to TRBD1 (7 bases). V shed 5 bases and J shed 3 bases, with 11 bases lying between them. This CDR3 spans 12 amino acids. Germline assignment: CDR1 SQVTM and CDR2 ANQGSEA. CDR3 nucleotides: TGCAGCGTTCGACAGGGACTCTACGAGCAGTACTTC. Protein product: CSVRQGLYEQYF.

This chain uses TRBV9 with TRBJ2-5; 8 bases are a match to TRBD1. CDR1 and CDR2 (germline): SGDLS, YYNGEE. V shed 4 bases and J 2 bases; nucleotides not matched to a gene: 4. The CDR3 is 14 amino acids. CDR3 nucleotides: TGTGCCAGCAGCCCGTACAGGGGGCAAGAGACCCAGTACTTC. Amino acids: CASSPYRGQETQYF.

The rearrangement uses TRBV6-6 and TRBJ2-3; 10 bases fit TRBD1. V was clipped by 4 bases and J by 3 bases; unmatched bases: 1. The CDR3 consists of 14 residues. From germline, CDR1 is MNHNY and CDR2 SVGAGI (reference sequence). The CDR3 nucleotides read TGTGCCAGCAGTTGGACAGGGGGTACAGATACGCAGTATTTT. It translates to CASSWTGGTDTQYF.

The chain uses TRBV6-1 and TRBJ2-2; TRBD2 agrees at 10 bases. CDR3 length: 17 amino acids. The germline CDR1 and CDR2 sequences are MNHNS and SASEGT. With 0 bases clipped from V and 3 bases from J, the junction kept 4 bases outside the gene matches. DNA of the CDR3: TGTGCCAGCAGTGAAGCCCCTAGCGGGAGTTACACCGGGGAGCTGTTTTTT. It encodes CASSEAPSGSYTGELFF.

Points on this clone: Other DNA sequences in the same sample also yield this CDR3. The gene calls are TRBV7-9 and TRBJ1-1; D may be TRBD1 (5 bases). Germline V lookup: CDR1 SEHNR, CDR2 FQNEAQ (reference sequence). The CDR3 runs 13 residues. The V end lost 4 bases, the J end lost 2 bases, and 8 bases lay between the germline ends. CDR3 protein: CASSWGGNTEAFF. The CDR3 region has the DNA TGTGCCAGCAGCTGGGGGGGTAACACTGAAGCTTTCTTT.

This rearrangement joins TRBV4-3 to TRBJ2-5, with unresolved D. With 0 bases removed from V and 1 base from J, the gap between germline ends came to 0 bases. The length of the CDR3 is 12 residues. The germline V gene has CDR1 LGHNA and CDR2 YSLEER. Written as DNA, the CDR3 is TGCGCCAGCAGCCAAGACCAAGAGACCCAGTACTTC. It translates to CASSQDQETQYF.

The V call is TRBV7-2, the J call TRBJ1-3; no clear D. Germline CDR1 reads SGHTA; CDR2 reads FQGNSA. Trimming removed 5 bases from V and 0 bases from J, with 17 bases in between. This CDR3 contains 17 residues. The CDR3 DNA reads as TGTGCCAGCAGCCCCACGCGCCAGCGGTTCTCTGGAAACACCATATATTTT. It codes for CASSPTRQRFSGNTIYF.

The chain is built from TRBV7-9 and TRBJ2-3; D is perhaps TRBD1 (6 bases). V was clipped by 5 bases and J by 3 bases, with 12 bases between them. The V gene's germline CDR1 is SEHNR and CDR2 FQNEAQ (reference sequence). The CDR3 contains 14 residues. Here the CDR3 DNA reads TGTGCCAGCAGCCACCCCCAGGGGACAGATACGCAGTATTTT. Protein sequence: CASSHPQGTDTQYF.

A word on this clone: The junction departs from the called germline gene at one end, perhaps through a read error. The chain has TRBV29-1 and TRBJ2-1; the D call may be TRBD1 or TRBD2 (5 bases each). This CDR3 spans 13 amino acids. The germline gives CDR1 SQVTM, CDR2 ANQGSEA. The CDR3 DNA follows: TGCAGCGGTGAAAGAGGGGTACAAGATGAGCAGTTCTTC. The encoded protein is CSGERGVQDEQFF.

J is TRBJ2-6 and V is TRBV19; D remains unclear. Trimming took 4 bases from V and 0 from J, leaving 10 bases between them. There are 16 residues in the CDR3. Germline V gene sequence: CDR1 LNHDA, CDR2 SQIVND (reference sequence). CDR3 DNA sequence: TGTGCCAGTAGTAATCCCCGGGTCTCTGGGGCCAACGTCCTGACTTTC. Encoded protein: CASSNPRVSGANVLTF.

The rearrangement links TRBV7-6 to TRBJ1-1; 7 bases are a match to TRBD1. The germline V gene encodes CDR1 SGHVS and CDR2 FNYEAQ. The trim removed 0 bases at V and 3 bases at J, leaving 10 bases unmatched. CDR3 length: 17 amino acids. This CDR3 is CASSLAEGAGADTEAFF. CDR3 in DNA: TGTGCCAGCAGCTTAGCAGAGGGGGCAGGGGCGGACACTGAAGCTTTCTTT.

The rearrangement uses TRBV5-4 and TRBJ1-3; D is undetermined. Looked up from germline, CDR1 is SGHNT and CDR2 is YYREEE (reference sequence). CDR3 length equals 15 residues. V was clipped by 4 bases and J by 0 bases, with 11 bases between them. The CDR3 DNA sequence: TGTGCCAGCAGCGCGACCCCACGCTCTGGAAACACCATATATTTT. Translated, it gives CASSATPRSGNTIYF.

CDR3 sequence reads: CAIGGNSNTEAFF. The CDR3 DNA is TGTGCCATCGGAGGAAATTCGAACACTGAAGCTTTCTTT. This rearrangement joins TRBV10-3 to TRBJ1-1; D remains ambiguous. CDR3 size: 13 residues. Germline V gene data show CDR1 as ENHRY and CDR2 as SYGVKD. The germline V and J ends were trimmed by 8 bases and 1 base, with 11 bases remaining between them.

This clone was found once. The rearrangement links TRBV7-9 to TRBJ2-2; the match to TRBD2 covers 14 bases. Germline CDR1 reads SEHNR; CDR2 reads FQNEAQ (reference sequence). Trimming took 2 bases from V and 2 from J; bases not matched to a gene: 7. This CDR3 spans 19 amino acids. DNA of the CDR3: TGTGCCAGCAGCTTATCACACGGACTAGCGGGAGGAAACACCGGGGAGCTGTTTTTT. Residues: CASSLSHGLAGGNTGELFF.

The rearrangement uses TRBV7-6 and TRBJ2-5, with D uncertain. Trimming stripped 5 bases from V and 2 bases from J, with 6 bases between. The CDR3 contains 12 residues. The V gene's germline CDR1 is SGHVS and CDR2 FNYEAQ. CDR3 DNA: TGTGCCAGCAGCCTACCACAAGAGACCCAGTACTTC. Its protein is CASSLPQETQYF.

The CDR3 DNA follows: TGTGCCAGCAGACTAATGGAGTCCCAGTACTTC. This translates into CASRLMESQYF. This chain joins TRBV7-6 and TRBJ2-5; no clear D. Trimming left V 6 bases short and J 9 bases short, with 11 bases between. Germline CDR1 reads SGHVS; CDR2 reads FNYEAQ. The CDR3 has 11 amino acids.

V usage is TRBV9 and J usage is TRBJ2-7; D remains ambiguous. V shed 0 bases and J shed 3 bases, with 10 bases lying between them. Germline V lookup: CDR1 SGDLS, CDR2 YYNGEE. CDR3 length: 14 residues. Here the CDR3 DNA reads TGTGCCAGCAGCGTAGGCGGACCGATCTACGAGCAGTACTTC. It is translated as CASSVGGPIYEQYF. The full variable domain, completed using reference TRBV9 and TRBJ2-7, is DSGVTQTPKHLITATGQRVTLRCSPRSGDLSVYWYQQSLDQGLQFLIQYYNGEERAKGNILERFSAQQFPDLHSELNLSSLELGDSALYFCASSVGGPIYEQYFGPGTRLTVT.

This chain joins TRBV25-1 and TRBJ2-3; 9 bases match TRBD1. CDR1 and CDR2 (germline): MGHDK, SYGVNS. J was trimmed by 2 bases and V by 4 bases; bases with no gene match: 7. This CDR3 has 16 amino acids. The CDR3 loop reads CASSVLTGGHTDTQYF. The CDR3, as DNA: TGTGCCAGCAGTGTATTGACAGGGGGGCACACAGATACGCAGTATTTT.

The chain couples TRBV7-8 to TRBJ2-7; D possibly matches TRBD1 or TRBD2 (5 bases each). V was clipped by 1 base and J by 5 bases, with 15 bases between them. The CDR3 has 15 residues. Germline V gene lookup returns CDR1 SGHVS and CDR2 FQNEAQ. The CDR3 DNA reads TGTGCCAGCAGCTTAGAGTGGGGGTTCAGCAACGAGCAGTACTTC. It yields the protein CASSLEWGFSNEQYF.

The chain joins TRBV11-1 to TRBJ2-7; 7 positions match TRBD2. This CDR3 contains 16 residues. After removal of 6 bases from V and 7 bases from J, the junction contained 18 bases not matched to a gene. CDR1 and CDR2 from the germline V gene are SGHAT and FQDESV (reference sequence). The DNA of the CDR3 is TGTGCCAGCAGGACCCGGGGAGGGCGCAGAGGGGATGAGCAGTACTTC. It codes for CASRTRGGRRGDEQYF.

This sequence joins TRBV2 and TRBJ1-4; D is unclear. This CDR3 region has 15 residues. Germline lookup yields CDR1 SNHLY and CDR2 FYNNEI. The V end was cut by 6 bases, the J end by 1 base, with 12 bases between. CDR3 region: CASRASLGTNEKLFF. CDR3 DNA: TGTGCCAGCAGAGCGTCTTTAGGAACTAATGAAAAACTGTTTTTT.

The V gene is TRBV15, the J gene TRBJ2-7; 7 bases match TRBD1. This CDR3 is 16 amino acids long. Germline trimming cut 2 bases from V and 7 bases from J; bases unmatched to any gene: 14. Germline lookup yields CDR1 LNHNV and CDR2 YYDKDF (reference sequence). The CDR3 nucleotides read TGTGCCACCAGCAGAACCTCGACAGGGCCCCTTAGAGAGCAGTACTTC. Its translation: CATSRTSTGPLREQYF.

The V gene is TRBV29-1, the J gene TRBJ2-1; D is possibly TRBD2 (6 bases). CDR1 and CDR2 from the germline V gene are SQVTM and ANQGSEA. Trimming cost V 1 base and J 8 bases, with 24 bases left between them. The CDR3 consists of 17 residues. The CDR3 reads CSVEVIGTEIRPDEQFF. For the CDR3, the DNA is TGCAGCGTTGAAGTTATCGGGACTGAGATTCGGCCGGATGAGCAGTTCTTC.

This chain's CDR3 is CASRDRVIPTRQYF. The CDR3 DNA sequence: TGTGCCAGCAGGGATAGGGTAATCCCAACGCGGCAGTACTTC. This rearrangement joins TRBV2 to TRBJ2-7; D unclear. Trimming took 6 bases from V and 9 from J, leaving 21 bases between them. This CDR3 comprises 14 residues. Germline V gene lookup returns CDR1 SNHLY and CDR2 FYNNEI.

V is TRBV27 and J is TRBJ2-1; 9 positions agree with TRBD1. The CDR3 is 12 amino acids. Trimming at V came to 3 bases and at J to 15 bases, leaving 6 bases not matched to a gene. Germline-derived CDR1 and CDR2 are MNHEY and SMNVEV (reference sequence). The CDR3 reads CASSFFGQGLFF. CDR3 DNA: TGTGCCAGCAGTTTTTTCGGACAGGGGTTGTTCTTC.